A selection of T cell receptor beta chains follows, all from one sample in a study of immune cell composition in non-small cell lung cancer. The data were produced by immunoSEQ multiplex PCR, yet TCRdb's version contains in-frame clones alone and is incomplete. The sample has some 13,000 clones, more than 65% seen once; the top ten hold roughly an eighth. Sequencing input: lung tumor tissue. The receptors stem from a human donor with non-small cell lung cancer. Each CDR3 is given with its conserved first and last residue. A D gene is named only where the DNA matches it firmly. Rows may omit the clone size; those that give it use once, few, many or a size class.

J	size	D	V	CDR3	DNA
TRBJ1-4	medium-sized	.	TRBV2	CASGEDSYNEKLFF	TGTGCCAGCGGAGAAGACAGTTATAATGAAAAACTGTTTTTT
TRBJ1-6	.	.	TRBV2	CASTLGGVDSPLHF	TGTGCCAGCACCTTGGGGGGTGTGGATTCACCCCTCCACTTT
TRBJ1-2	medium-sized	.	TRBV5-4	CASSSTANYGYTF	TGTGCCAGCAGCTCTACAGCTAACTATGGCTACACCTTC
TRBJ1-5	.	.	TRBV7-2	CASSLYGNQPQHF	TGTGCCAGCAGCTTATATGGCAATCAGCCCCAGCATTTT
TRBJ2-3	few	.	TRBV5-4	CASSLNARATDTQYF	TGTGCCAGCAGCTTGAATGCCAGGGCCACAGATACGCAGTATTTT
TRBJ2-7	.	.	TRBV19	CASSIGLSPTYEQYF	TGTGCCAGTAGTATCGGGTTATCCCCGACCTACGAGCAGTACTTC
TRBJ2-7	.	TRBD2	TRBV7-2	CASSSREGYEQYF	TGTGCCAGCAGCTCCAGGGAGGGCTACGAGCAGTACTTC
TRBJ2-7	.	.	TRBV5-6	CASSQQRSYEQYF	TGTGCCAGCAGCCAACAGAGATCCTACGAGCAGTACTTC
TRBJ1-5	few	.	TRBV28	CASNRGGPGNQPQHF	TGTGCCAGCAATAGGGGAGGACCCGGCAATCAGCCCCAGCATTTT
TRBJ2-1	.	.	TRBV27	CASSLVRGRDEQFF	TGTGCCAGCAGTTTAGTGAGAGGGCGGGATGAGCAGTTCTTC
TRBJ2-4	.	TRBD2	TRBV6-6	CASTWGGDNIQYF	TGTGCCAGCACCTGGGGGGGTGATAACATTCAGTACTTC
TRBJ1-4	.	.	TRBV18	CASSPQARADEKLFF	TGTGCCAGCTCACCACAGGCCAGGGCGGATGAAAAACTGTTTTTT
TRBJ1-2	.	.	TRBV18	CASSPDRMANYGYTF	TGTGCCAGCTCACCCGACAGGATGGCTAACTATGGCTACACCTTC
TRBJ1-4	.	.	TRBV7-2	CASSRGGAVGKLFF	TGTGCCAGCAGCAGAGGGGGGGCAGTTGGAAAACTGTTTTTT
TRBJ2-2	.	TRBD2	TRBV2	CASHAGTSRNTGELFF	TGTGCCAGCCACGCCGGGACTAGCCGGAACACCGGGGAGCTGTTTTTT
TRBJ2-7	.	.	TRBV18	CASSAPSGSPYEQYF	TGTGCCAGCTCAGCCCCTAGTGGGTCTCCCTACGAGCAGTACTTC
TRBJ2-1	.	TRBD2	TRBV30	CAWSKGLAGYGQFF	TGTGCCTGGAGTAAAGGACTAGCGGGGTATGGGCAGTTCTTC
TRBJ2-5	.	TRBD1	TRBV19	CASSMGRDSQETQYF	TGTGCCAGTAGTATGGGTAGGGACAGCCAAGAGACCCAGTACTTC
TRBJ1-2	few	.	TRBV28	CASNTPGIRGYTF	TGTGCCAGCAATACCCCGGGGATTCGAGGCTACACCTTC
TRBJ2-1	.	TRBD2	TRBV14	CASSYYGGTYNEQFF	TGTGCCAGCAGCTATTACGGGGGGACCTACAATGAGCAGTTCTTC
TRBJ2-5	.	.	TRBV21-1	CASGQTGRDSRQETQYF	TGTGCCAGCGGACAGACAGGGAGAGATTCCCGCCAAGAGACCCAGTACTTC
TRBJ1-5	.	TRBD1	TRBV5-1	CASSLAPDRSGPQHF	TGCGCCAGCAGCTTGGCCCCGGACAGGTCAGGGCCCCAGCATTTT
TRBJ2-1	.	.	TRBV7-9	CASSSGRGTYETTGDEQFF	TGTGCCAGCAGCTCGGGGCGGGGGACATATGAGACAACAGGCGATGAGCAGTTCTTC
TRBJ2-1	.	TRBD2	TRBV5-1	CASSFTSGSSYNEQFF	TGCGCCAGCAGCTTCACTAGCGGGAGCTCCTACAATGAGCAGTTCTTC
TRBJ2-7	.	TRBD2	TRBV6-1	CASSGGSWGGGQYF	TGTGCCAGCAGCGGGGGGTCCTGGGGCGGGGGGCAGTACTTC
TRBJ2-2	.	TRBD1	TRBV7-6	CASSLAAGQGGATGELFF	TGTGCCAGCAGCTTAGCTGCAGGACAGGGGGGAGCTACCGGGGAGCTGTTTTTT
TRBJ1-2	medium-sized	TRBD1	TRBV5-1	CASSSGQGAYGYTF	TGCGCCAGCAGCTCGGGACAGGGGGCCTATGGCTACACCTTC
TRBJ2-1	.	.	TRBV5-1	CASSLVAGSPNEQFF	TGCGCCAGCAGCTTGGTTGCGGGAAGCCCCAATGAGCAGTTCTTC
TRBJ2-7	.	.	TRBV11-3	CASSRKGQYEQYF	TGTGCCAGCAGCCGTAAGGGGCAGTACGAGCAGTACTTC
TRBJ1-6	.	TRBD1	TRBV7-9	CASTLHTGGNSPLHF	TGTGCCAGCACCCTGCACACAGGGGGCAATTCACCCCTCCACTTT
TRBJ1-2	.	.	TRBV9	CASSVEGEGGGYTF	TGTGCCAGCAGCGTAGAAGGGGAAGGTGGCGGCTACACCTTC
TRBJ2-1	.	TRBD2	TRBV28	CASSFPIAGARRDEQFF	TGTGCCAGCAGTTTTCCGATAGCGGGAGCGCGGAGGGATGAGCAGTTCTTC
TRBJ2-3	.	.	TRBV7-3	CASSLTGRRADTQYF	TGTGCCAGCAGCTTAACCGGGAGACGGGCAGATACGCAGTATTTT
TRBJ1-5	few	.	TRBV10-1	CASRVDGNSNQPQHF	TGCGCCAGCAGGGTCGACGGGAATAGCAATCAGCCCCAGCATTTT
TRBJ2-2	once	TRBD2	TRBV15	CATSRGDYNLGLTGELFF	TGTGCCACCAGCAGAGGGGACTATAATTTGGGTTTGACCGGGGAGCTGTTTTTT
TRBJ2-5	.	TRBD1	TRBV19	CASSNYGTGVKETQYF	TGTGCCAGTAGTAACTACGGGACAGGGGTAAAGGAGACCCAGTACTTC
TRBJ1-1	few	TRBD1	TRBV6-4	CASSDTGQGRAFF	TGTGCCAGCAGTGACACCGGACAGGGAAGAGCTTTCTTT
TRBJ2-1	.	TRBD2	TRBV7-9	CASSLASGVNEQFF	TGTGCCAGCAGCTTAGCTAGCGGGGTTAATGAGCAGTTCTTC